The following is a TCR beta chain sequence with its context. The antigen is not known. The sample comes from a study of OX40 agonist ivuxolimab in advanced cancers. Study as a whole: Patients were roughly 81% male with ages roughly 23 to 79, mean 60. Earlier anti-PD-1, anti-PD-L1 or anti-CTLA-4 therapy was permitted; 35% to 50% had received some. The study's findings and limits: Averaged across samples, CD8+ T cells carried more expanded clones than CD4+ did.

In germline, CDR1 is MNHEY, CDR2 SVGAGI. The CDR3 contains 16 residues. V lost 2 bases and J lost 1; bases outside the gene matches: 3. Generated by immunoSEQ multiplex PCR, the TCRdb table keeps only in-frame clones and is missing some. In the table there are about 120,000 clones, 85% to 90% of which are singletons. This clonotype was sampled from an adult with an advanced solid tumor such as melanoma, head and neck, liver or kidney cancer. The sequences come from CD4+ or CD8+ T cells sorted from blood, collected in a trial of the OX40 agonist ivuxolimab. The chain couples TRBV6-5 to TRBJ1-3; 9 nucleotides align to TRBD1. The CDR3 loop reads CASSYAGTGSGNTIYF. In DNA, the CDR3 is TGTGCCAGCAGTTACGCCGGGACAGGGTCTGGAAACACCATATATTTT.